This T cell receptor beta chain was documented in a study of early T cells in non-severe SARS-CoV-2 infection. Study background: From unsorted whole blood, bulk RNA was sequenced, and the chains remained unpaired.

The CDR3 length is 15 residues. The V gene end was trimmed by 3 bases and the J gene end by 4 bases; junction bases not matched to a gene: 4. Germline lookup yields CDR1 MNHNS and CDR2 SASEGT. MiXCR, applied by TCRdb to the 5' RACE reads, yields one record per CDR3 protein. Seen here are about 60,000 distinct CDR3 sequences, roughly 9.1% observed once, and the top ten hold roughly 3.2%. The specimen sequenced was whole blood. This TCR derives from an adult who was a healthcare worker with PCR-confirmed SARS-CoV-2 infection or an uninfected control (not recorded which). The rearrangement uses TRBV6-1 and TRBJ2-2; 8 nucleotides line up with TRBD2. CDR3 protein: CASSEVGRVTGELFF. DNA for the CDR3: TGTGCCAGCAGTGAGGTCGGGAGGGTCACCGGGGAGCTGTTTTTT.